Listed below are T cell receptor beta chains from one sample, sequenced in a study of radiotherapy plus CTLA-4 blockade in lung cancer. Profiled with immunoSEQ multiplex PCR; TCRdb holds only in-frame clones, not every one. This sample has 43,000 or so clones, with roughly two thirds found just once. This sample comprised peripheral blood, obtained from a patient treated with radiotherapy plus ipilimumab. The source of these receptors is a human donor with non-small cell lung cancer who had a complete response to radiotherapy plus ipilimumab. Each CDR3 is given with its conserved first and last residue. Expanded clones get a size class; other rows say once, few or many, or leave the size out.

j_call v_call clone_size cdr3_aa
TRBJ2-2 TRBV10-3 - CAISESVGLRQGGELFF
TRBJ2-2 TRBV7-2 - CASKQVSAGELFF
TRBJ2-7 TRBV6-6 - CASRETGSHEQYF
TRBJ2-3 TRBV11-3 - CASSLGGQRTQYF
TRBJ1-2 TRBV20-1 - CSARGRYGYTF
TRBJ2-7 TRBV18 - CASSRGDTYQQYF
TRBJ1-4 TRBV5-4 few CASSLDNTGKLFF
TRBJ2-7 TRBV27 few CATKDRDTGEQYF
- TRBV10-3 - CAISEPLWGRSYEQYF
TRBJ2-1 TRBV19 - CASSIGGDRRYNEQFF
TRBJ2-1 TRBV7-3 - CASSFRVVSGTSYNEQFF
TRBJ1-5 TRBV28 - CASRTKTGNQPQHF
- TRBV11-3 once CASSPTGSPEQYF
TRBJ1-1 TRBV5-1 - CASSLQGAKTEAFF
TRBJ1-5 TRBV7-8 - CASSLVDRGSNQPQHF
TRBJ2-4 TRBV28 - CASSPRAGAKNIQYF
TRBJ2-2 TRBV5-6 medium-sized CASSLEAGGVTGELFF
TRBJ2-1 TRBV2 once CAGRAGGAYNEQFF
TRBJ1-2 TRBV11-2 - CASSLEGGYGYTF
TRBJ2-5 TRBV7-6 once CASSSGPWTGRRETQYF
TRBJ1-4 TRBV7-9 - CASSSRGSGGEKLFF
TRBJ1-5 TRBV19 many CASSIPPSGSFNQPQHF
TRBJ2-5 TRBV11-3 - CASSYTGKETQYF
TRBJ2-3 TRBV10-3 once CATSARTGRTTDTQYF
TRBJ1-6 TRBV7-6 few CASSLERQGRSPLHF
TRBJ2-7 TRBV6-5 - CASSYVGTGYNEQYF
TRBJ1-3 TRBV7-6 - CASSSETGRSGNTIYF
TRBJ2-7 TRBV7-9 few CASSLEGVPYEQYF
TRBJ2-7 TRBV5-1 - CASSHRTGGSYEQYF
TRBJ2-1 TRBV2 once CASGLSGNRGEQFF
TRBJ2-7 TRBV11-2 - CASSLGTSKSYEQYF
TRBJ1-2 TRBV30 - CAWSETGAPTDSYGYTF
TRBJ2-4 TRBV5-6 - CASSPSGGALTKNIQYF
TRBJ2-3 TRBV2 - CASSVDRGDTQYF
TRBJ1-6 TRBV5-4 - CASRRESSYNSPLHF
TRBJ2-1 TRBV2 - CASGGGRAAAREQFF
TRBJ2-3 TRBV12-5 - CASGQSGSSGTQYF
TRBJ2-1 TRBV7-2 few CASSPNQAGGSLGGFF
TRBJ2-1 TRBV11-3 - CASSSEGAGYNEQFF
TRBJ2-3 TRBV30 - CAWSTGTAGDTQYF